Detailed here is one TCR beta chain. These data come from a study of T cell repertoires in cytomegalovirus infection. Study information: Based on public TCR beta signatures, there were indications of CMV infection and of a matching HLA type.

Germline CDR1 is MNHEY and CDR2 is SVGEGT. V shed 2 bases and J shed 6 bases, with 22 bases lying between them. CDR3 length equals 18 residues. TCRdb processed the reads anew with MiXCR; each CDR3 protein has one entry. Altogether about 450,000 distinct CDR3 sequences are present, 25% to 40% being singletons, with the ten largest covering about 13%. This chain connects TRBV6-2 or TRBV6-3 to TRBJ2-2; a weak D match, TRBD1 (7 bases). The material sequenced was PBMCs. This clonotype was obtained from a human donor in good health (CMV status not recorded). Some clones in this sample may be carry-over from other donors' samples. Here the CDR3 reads CASSYPTTGDSGAGELFF. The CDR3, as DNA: TGTGCCAGCAGTTACCCAACCACAGGGGACTCTGGAGCCGGGGAGCTGTTTTTT.